This T cell receptor beta chain was sequenced during a study of T cell changes during pregnancy in multiple sclerosis. Only in-frame clones appear in the TCRdb table, and some are missing; sequencing was by immunoSEQ multiplex PCR. The sample includes 70,000 or so clones, roughly nine tenths seen only once; the top ten take 0.6% to 0.8%. Sequenced material: peripheral blood, taken in the third trimester of pregnancy. This clonotype originated in a female donor in good health, enrolled as a control in a pregnancy study.

CDR3 sequence (DNA): TGTGCCAGCACCCATTTACAGGGGGCGCCCAATGAGCAGTTCTTC. Residues: CASTHLQGAPNEQFF. The chain uses TRBV28 and TRBJ2-1; 9 bases match TRBD1. CDR1 and CDR2 from the germline V gene are MDHEN and SYDVKM. V shed 7 bases, J shed 6 bases, and the junction held 10 bases outside the gene matches. This CDR3 is built from 15 residues. Drawing the rest from reference TRBV28 and TRBJ2-1, the complete variable domain is DVKVTQSSRYLVKRTGEKVFLECVQDMDHENMFWYRQDPGLGLRLIYFSYDVKMKEKGDIPEGYSVSREKKERFSLILESASTNQTSMYLCASTHLQGAPNEQFFGPGTRLTVL.